This T cell receptor beta chain derives from a study of radiotherapy plus CTLA-4 blockade in lung cancer. TCRdb's copy holds only in-frame clones and misses some; the assay was immunoSEQ multiplex PCR. The repertoire holds 35,000 to 50,000 clones, with 65% to 70% as singletons. Germline V gene data show CDR1 as MNHNS and CDR2 as SASEGT. The CDR3 spans 14 residues. The V and J ends lost 6 bases and 5 bases respectively, with 16 bases between them. Points from the study as a whole: Radiotherapy with ipilimumab was followed by blood expansion of tumor-derived clones. Response, reportedly, was best predicted by interferon-beta along with early blood T cell clone dynamics.

To note about this clone: Its target is not known.

Specimen: peripheral blood, collected from a patient treated with radiotherapy plus ipilimumab. This TCR came from a human donor with non-small cell lung cancer who had a partial response to radiotherapy plus ipilimumab. This rearrangement joins TRBV6-1 to TRBJ2-5; the D gene is possibly TRBD2 (6 bases). CDR3 loop: CASSPLGGWETQYF. CDR3 coding DNA: TGTGCCAGCAGCCCCTTGGGAGGTTGGGAGACCCAGTACTTC.